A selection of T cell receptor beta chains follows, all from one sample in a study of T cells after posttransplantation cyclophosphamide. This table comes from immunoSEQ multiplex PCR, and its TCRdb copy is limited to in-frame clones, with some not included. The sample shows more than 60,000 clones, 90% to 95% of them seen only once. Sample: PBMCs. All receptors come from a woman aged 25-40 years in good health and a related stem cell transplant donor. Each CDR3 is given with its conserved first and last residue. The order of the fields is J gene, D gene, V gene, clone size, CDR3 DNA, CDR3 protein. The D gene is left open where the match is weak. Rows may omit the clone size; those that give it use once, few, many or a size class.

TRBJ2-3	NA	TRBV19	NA	TGTGCCAGTAGTATAGGGATTACAGTAGATACGCAGTATTTT	CASSIGITVDTQYF
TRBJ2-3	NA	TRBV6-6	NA	TGTGCCAGTACCCGGGACCGATCCACAGATACGCAGTATTTT	CASTRDRSTDTQYF
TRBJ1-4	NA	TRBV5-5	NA	TGTGCCAGCAGCTTGGTCCCGGCGGAAAAACTGTTTTTT	CASSLVPAEKLFF
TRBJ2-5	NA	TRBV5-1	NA	TGCGCCAGCAGCCGGGGAGGGGGAGAGGAGACCCAGTACTTC	CASSRGGGEETQYF
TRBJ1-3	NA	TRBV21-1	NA	TGTGCCAGCAGCAATCTACGGGCCTCCTACCGCAAGTGGGAGAACACCATATATTTT	CASSNLRASYRKWENTIYF
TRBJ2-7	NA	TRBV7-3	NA	TGTGCCAGCAGCGCCACTAGTAAACGAGGCGAGCAGTACTTC	CASSATSKRGEQYF
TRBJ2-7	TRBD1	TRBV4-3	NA	TGCGCCAGCAGCCAAGGACAGGGGACCTACGAGCAGTACTTC	CASSQGQGTYEQYF
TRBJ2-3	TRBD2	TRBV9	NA	TGTGCCAGCAGCGTGGGGCTAGCGGGGGCGGGCACAGATACGCAGTATTTT	CASSVGLAGAGTDTQYF
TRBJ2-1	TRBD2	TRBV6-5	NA	TGTGCCAGCAGAAGCGGGACTAGCGGGGTCAATGAGCAGTTCTTC	CASRSGTSGVNEQFF
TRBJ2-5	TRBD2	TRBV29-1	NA	TGCAGCGTTGATAGCGGGGGAGAGACCCAGTACTTC	CSVDSGGETQYF
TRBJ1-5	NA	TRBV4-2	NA	TGTGCCAGCAGCCAAGAGGACAGTAATCAGCCCCAGCATTTT	CASSQEDSNQPQHF
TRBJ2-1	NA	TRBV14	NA	TGTGCCAGCAGGCTAAGCGGGACAGACAATGAGCAGTTCTTC	CASRLSGTDNEQFF
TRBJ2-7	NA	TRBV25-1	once	TGTGCCAGCAGTGCGACAGCTCGACAGTACTTC	CASSATARQYF
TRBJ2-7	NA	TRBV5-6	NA	TGTGCCAGCAGCTTTCAGGGCTACGAGCAGTACTTC	CASSFQGYEQYF
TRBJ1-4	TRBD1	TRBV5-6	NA	TGTGCCAGCAGCGTTCCGGGACAGGGGAATGAAAAACTGTTTTTT	CASSVPGQGNEKLFF
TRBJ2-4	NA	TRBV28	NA	TGTGCCAGCAGCCGGGACAACGAGCCAAACATTCAGTACTTC	CASSRDNEPNIQYF
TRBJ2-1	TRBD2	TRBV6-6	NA	TGTGCCAGCAGACAGCGGGGGGGTCGCAATGAGCAGTTCTTC	CASRQRGGRNEQFF
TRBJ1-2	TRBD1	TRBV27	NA	TGTGCCAGCCAGGGGGCGGAGAACTATGGCTACACCTTC	CASQGAENYGYTF
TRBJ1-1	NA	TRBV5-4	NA	TGTGCCAGCAGCTCCGGGGGGCAAGGGCGTACGTACGCTGAAGCTTTCTTT	CASSSGGQGRTYAEAFF
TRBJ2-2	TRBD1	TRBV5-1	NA	TGCGCCAGCAGCTTGGATCCGAGGGGGACAGGCAGCACCGGGGAGCTGTTTTTT	CASSLDPRGTGSTGELFF
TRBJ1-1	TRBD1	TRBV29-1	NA	TGCAGCGTTCGGGCCGGGACAGGGGCTTTCTTT	CSVRAGTGAFF
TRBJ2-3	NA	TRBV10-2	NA	TGCGCCAGCAGTGATTCGGCAGAAAGCACAGATACGCAGTATTTT	CASSDSAESTDTQYF
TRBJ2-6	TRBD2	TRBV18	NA	TGTGCCAGCTCTGGGAGGGGCGCGAGCTCTGGGGCCAACGTCCTGACTTTC	CASSGRGASSGANVLTF
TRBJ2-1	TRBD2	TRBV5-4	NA	TGTGCCAGCAGCTCATACGGGACTAGCGGGGGATATTACAATGAACAGTTCTTC	CASSSYGTSGGYYNEQFF
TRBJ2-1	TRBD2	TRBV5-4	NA	TGTGCCAGCAGCTTCGCAGCAGCGGGGAATGAGCAGTTCTTC	CASSFAAAGNEQFF
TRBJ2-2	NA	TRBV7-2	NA	TGTGCCAGCAGCTCCCTAGGGGCCGGGGAGCTGTTTTTT	CASSSLGAGELFF
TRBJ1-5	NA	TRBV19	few	TGTGCCAGTAGTCCCCGCCAGGGTGGTGTTTTAAATCAGCCCCAGCATTTT	CASSPRQGGVLNQPQHF
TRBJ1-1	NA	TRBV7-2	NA	TGTGCCAGCAGCGCCCGCGCGGACGGGGGTAGGACTGAAGCTTTCTTT	CASSARADGGRTEAFF
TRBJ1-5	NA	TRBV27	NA	TGTGCCAGCAGTTTAAAGCCCGGGGGGAACCAGCCCCAGCATTTT	CASSLKPGGNQPQHF
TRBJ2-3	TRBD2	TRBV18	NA	TGTGCCAGCTCACCACCAGGGCTAGCGGGGTCCACAGATACGCAGTATTTT	CASSPPGLAGSTDTQYF
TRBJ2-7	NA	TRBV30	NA	TGTGCCTGGTCGATTTTCGGACAACGATACGAGCAGTACTTC	CAWSIFGQRYEQYF
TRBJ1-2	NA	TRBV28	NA	TGTGCCAGCAGTTTAGCCTGGGGGTATGGCTACACCTTC	CASSLAWGYGYTF
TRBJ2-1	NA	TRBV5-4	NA	TGTGCCGGCAGGGGCGGGGGCTACTCGAATGAGCAGTTCTTC	CAGRGGGYSNEQFF
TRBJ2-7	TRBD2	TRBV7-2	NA	TGTGCCAGCAGCTTAGCTGGGGGACTAGACAGTTACGAGCAGTACTTC	CASSLAGGLDSYEQYF
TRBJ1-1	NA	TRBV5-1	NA	TGCGCCAGCAGCTTGGTTGGAGCGGGGCTGGGCACTGAAGCTTTCTTT	CASSLVGAGLGTEAFF
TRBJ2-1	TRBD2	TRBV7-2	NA	TGTGCCAGCAGCTTAAGCGGGGGGTCATACAATGAGCAGTTCTTC	CASSLSGGSYNEQFF
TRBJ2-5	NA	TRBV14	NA	TGTGCCAGCGGACCCATCGGGGGAGAGACCCAGTACTTC	CASGPIGGETQYF
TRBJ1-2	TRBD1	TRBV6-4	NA	TGTGCCAGCACATGGACAGGGGGGGGTGGCTACACCTTC	CASTWTGGGGYTF
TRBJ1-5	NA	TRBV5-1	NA	TGCGCCAGCAGCTTGGCGCCAGGGGTCGAACAGCCCCAGCATTTT	CASSLAPGVEQPQHF